What follows are 2 T cell receptor beta chains derived from one specimen sequenced in a study of shared clonotypes between healthy human individuals (dated by TCRdb to about 2020). The library came from the immunoSEQ multiplex PCR assay. TCRdb re-hosts the immuneACCESS table, in-frame sequences only. Its copies lack some clones; in the studies checked, an unresolved V gene accounts for under half of them, and the cause for the rest is not known. This sample has hundreds of thousands of clones in its table, and roughly three quarters of those were observed once. Jointly, the top ten make up about 12% of the sample. The sample consisted of PBMCs. All receptors derive from a middle-aged woman in good health. Some clones in this sample may be carry-over from other donors' samples.

The chain uses TRBV29-1 and TRBJ2-5; D gene uncertain. CDR1 and CDR2 (germline): SQVTM, ANQGSEA. CDR3 length equals 14 residues. The V gene lost 3 bases and the J gene lost 2 bases, with 13 bases spanning the gap. This CDR3 reads CSVEMALEQETQYF. DNA for the CDR3: TGCAGCGTTGAGATGGCGCTAGAACAAGAGACCCAGTACTTC. Drawing the rest from reference TRBV29-1 and TRBJ2-5, the complete variable domain is SAVISQKPSRDICQRGTSLTIQCQVDSQVTMMFWYRQQPGQSLTLIATANQGSEATYESGFVIDKFPISRPNLTFSTLTVSNMSPEDSSIYLCSVEMALEQETQYFGPGTRLLVL.

This sequence joins TRBV7-9 and TRBJ2-1; 14 bases map to TRBD2. Trimming took 4 bases from V and 8 from J; bases not matched to a gene: 13. The CDR3 has 18 amino acids. Germline assignment: CDR1 SEHNR and CDR2 FQNEAQ (reference sequence). The CDR3 nucleotides read TGTGCCAGCAGCTCGGGACTAGCGGGGGCCGCGGGGTGGGATGAGCAGTTCTTC. It encodes CASSSGLAGAAGWDEQFF.